This T cell receptor beta chain appears in the sequencing data of a study of read filtering for tumor transcriptome and immune sequencing. This clonotype occurred a few times. The library was built from approximately 400 ng RNA with molecular barcoded adaptors for alpha/delta and beta/gamma chains. TCRdb passed the reads through MiXCR, listing each CDR3 protein once. This table holds 30,000 to 35,000 distinct CDR3 sequences, less than 20% found once. This clonotype originated in a donor aged 40 or older with multiple myeloma. Material for sequencing was a population of CD138-negative cells sorted from bone marrow.

The CDR3 is CASSIVARTELFF. CDR3 nucleotides: TGTGCCAGTAGTATAGTAGCCCGAACGGAGCTGTTTTTT. The chain couples TRBV19 to TRBJ2-2; D unresolved. The V end was cut by 1 base, the J end by 10 bases, with 10 bases between. The CDR3 covers 13 residues. CDR1 is LNHDA and CDR2 is SQIVND in the germline V gene (reference sequence).